The rows below give T cell receptor beta chains drawn from one sample of a study of T cells after yellow fever vaccination. One entry per CDR3 protein results from TCRdb running MiXCR on the 5' RACE reads. The data hold about 350,000 distinct CDR3 sequences, with approximately 8% observed a single time. The sequences come from PBMCs, collected more than 35 days after the first yellow fever vaccination. The origin of the receptors is a young man who received the YFV17D yellow fever vaccine. Each CDR3 is given with its conserved first and last residue. Fields, in order: V gene, J gene, clone size, D gene, CDR3 protein, CDR3 DNA. A D gene is named only where the DNA matches it firmly. Clone size is given for some rows only: seen once, a few or many times, or a class if the clone is expanded.

V gene: TRBV14
J gene: TRBJ2-2
clone size: -
D gene: -
CDR3 protein: CASSQSTYANTGELFF
CDR3 DNA: TGTGCCAGCAGCCAATCCACGTACGCGAACACCGGGGAGCTGTTTTTT

V gene: TRBV4-3
J gene: TRBJ2-1
clone size: many
D gene: -
CDR3 protein: CASSQDFGYWRGDEQFF
CDR3 DNA: TGCGCCAGCAGCCAAGATTTTGGGTACTGGCGGGGCGATGAGCAGTTCTTC

V gene: TRBV6-2/TRBV6-3
J gene: TRBJ1-2
clone size: -
D gene: -
CDR3 protein: CASSLNRVDYGYTF
CDR3 DNA: TGTGCCAGCAGTTTAAACAGGGTGGACTATGGCTACACCTTC

V gene: TRBV7-2
J gene: TRBJ2-5
clone size: few
D gene: -
CDR3 protein: CASSFLKRIQYF
CDR3 DNA: TGTGCCAGCAGCTTTCTGAAAAGGATCCAGTACTTC

V gene: TRBV11-2
J gene: TRBJ2-2
clone size: few
D gene: -
CDR3 protein: CASSTSVQTAARTGELFF
CDR3 DNA: TGTGCCAGCAGCACCTCCGTTCAGACAGCGGCGAGGACCGGGGAGCTGTTTTTT

V gene: TRBV4-3
J gene: TRBJ1-2
clone size: -
D gene: -
CDR3 protein: CASSHRGDGYTF
CDR3 DNA: TGCGCCAGCAGCCATCGAGGGGATGGCTACACCTTC

V gene: TRBV10-3
J gene: TRBJ2-7
clone size: -
D gene: -
CDR3 protein: CAISDYGQLREQYF
CDR3 DNA: TGTGCCATCAGTGACTACGGACAGCTGAGGGAGCAGTACTTC

V gene: TRBV20-1
J gene: TRBJ1-5
clone size: -
D gene: TRBD1
CDR3 protein: CSAQRQGRQPQHF
CDR3 DNA: TGCAGTGCTCAAAGACAGGGCCGTCAGCCCCAGCATTTT

V gene: TRBV24-1
J gene: TRBJ2-3
clone size: few
D gene: TRBD1
CDR3 protein: CATSAIGTGSPDTQYF
CDR3 DNA: TGTGCCACCAGTGCTATCGGGACAGGGAGTCCAGATACGCAGTATTTT

V gene: TRBV5-1
J gene: TRBJ1-1
clone size: -
D gene: TRBD1
CDR3 protein: CASSSQGVGNTEAFF
CDR3 DNA: TGCGCCAGCAGCTCGCAGGGGGTGGGGAACACTGAAGCTTTCTTT

V gene: TRBV4-2
J gene: TRBJ2-1
clone size: -
D gene: TRBD2
CDR3 protein: CASSQDQRGGDEQFF
CDR3 DNA: TGTGCCAGCAGCCAAGACCAGCGGGGGGGAGATGAGCAGTTCTTC

V gene: TRBV5-6
J gene: TRBJ1-1
clone size: -
D gene: TRBD1
CDR3 protein: CASSLNTRGHDTEAFF
CDR3 DNA: TGTGCCAGCAGCTTGAATACGAGGGGGCACGACACTGAAGCTTTCTTT

V gene: TRBV9
J gene: TRBJ2-3
clone size: few
D gene: TRBD1
CDR3 protein: CASSVAMTGGRDTQYF
CDR3 DNA: TGTGCCAGCAGCGTAGCTATGACAGGGGGGAGAGATACGCAGTATTTT

V gene: TRBV5-1
J gene: TRBJ2-1
clone size: -
D gene: TRBD2
CDR3 protein: CASSTGRLAGGVNEQFF
CDR3 DNA: TGCGCCAGCAGCACCGGCAGACTAGCGGGGGGGGTAAATGAGCAGTTCTTC

V gene: TRBV6-5
J gene: TRBJ1-3
clone size: few
D gene: -
CDR3 protein: CASSYGGRVGNTIYF
CDR3 DNA: TGTGCCAGCAGTTATGGGGGGCGAGTTGGAAACACCATATATTTT

V gene: TRBV20-1
J gene: TRBJ1-2
clone size: -
D gene: -
CDR3 protein: CSATYQARSYGYTF
CDR3 DNA: TGCAGTGCTACATATCAAGCACGGAGCTATGGCTACACCTTC

V gene: TRBV12-3/TRBV12-4
J gene: TRBJ2-3
clone size: -
D gene: TRBD1
CDR3 protein: CASSTSGRGPTDTQYF
CDR3 DNA: TGTGCCAGCAGTACATCTGGCAGGGGGCCCACAGATACGCAGTATTTT

V gene: TRBV4-1
J gene: TRBJ1-2
clone size: -
D gene: TRBD1
CDR3 protein: CASSLLTGDDGYTF
CDR3 DNA: TGCGCCAGCAGCCTCTTGACAGGGGACGATGGCTACACCTTC

V gene: TRBV11-2
J gene: TRBJ1-2
clone size: -
D gene: -
CDR3 protein: CASSSTPLWGRGGYTF
CDR3 DNA: TGTGCCAGCAGCTCCACCCCTCTTTGGGGAAGGGGTGGCTACACCTTC

V gene: TRBV12-3/TRBV12-4
J gene: TRBJ2-7
clone size: -
D gene: -
CDR3 protein: CASSFGLAGHEQYF
CDR3 DNA: TGTGCCAGCAGTTTCGGTCTAGCCGGGCACGAGCAGTACTTC

V gene: TRBV18
J gene: TRBJ1-6
clone size: few
D gene: TRBD1
CDR3 protein: CASSPTVQGSNSPLHF
CDR3 DNA: TGTGCCAGCTCACCAACAGTACAGGGGAGCAATTCACCCCTCCACTTT

V gene: TRBV20-1
J gene: TRBJ1-1
clone size: -
D gene: -
CDR3 protein: CSAEGTEAFF
CDR3 DNA: TGCAGTGCTGAAGGGACTGAAGCTTTCTTT

V gene: TRBV6-2/TRBV6-3
J gene: TRBJ1-4
clone size: -
D gene: TRBD1
CDR3 protein: CASSPGTGATNEKLFF
CDR3 DNA: TGTGCCAGCAGTCCCGGGACAGGAGCAACTAATGAAAAACTGTTTTTT

V gene: TRBV20-1
J gene: TRBJ2-3
clone size: few
D gene: TRBD2
CDR3 protein: CSAWVGGADTQYF
CDR3 DNA: TGCAGTGCTTGGGTGGGGGGGGCAGATACGCAGTATTTT

V gene: TRBV29-1
J gene: TRBJ2-7
clone size: few
D gene: TRBD2
CDR3 protein: CSVGLAGAPLPYEQYF
CDR3 DNA: TGCAGCGTTGGGCTAGCGGGGGCCCCCTTACCCTACGAGCAGTACTTC

V gene: TRBV7-2
J gene: TRBJ2-5
clone size: -
D gene: TRBD2
CDR3 protein: CASSLTTSGGWETQYF
CDR3 DNA: TGTGCCAGCAGCTTAACGACTAGCGGGGGTTGGGAGACCCAGTACTTC

V gene: TRBV28
J gene: TRBJ1-2
clone size: -
D gene: -
CDR3 protein: CASSYEGGGYGYTF
CDR3 DNA: TGTGCCAGCAGTTACGAAGGGGGAGGCTATGGCTACACCTTC

V gene: TRBV6-5
J gene: TRBJ2-7
clone size: -
D gene: TRBD1
CDR3 protein: CASSYGDRGYYEQYF
CDR3 DNA: TGTGCCAGCAGTTACGGGGACAGGGGTTACTACGAGCAGTACTTC

V gene: TRBV4-2
J gene: TRBJ2-2
clone size: -
D gene: TRBD2
CDR3 protein: CASSHGLAGGISGELFF
CDR3 DNA: TGTGCCAGCAGCCACGGACTAGCGGGGGGTATCTCCGGGGAGCTGTTTTTT

V gene: TRBV20-1
J gene: TRBJ1-1
clone size: few
D gene: -
CDR3 protein: CSARGWDPWENTEAFF
CDR3 DNA: TGCAGTGCTAGAGGGTGGGACCCCTGGGAGAACACTGAAGCTTTCTTT